These 19 T cell receptor beta chains originate from one sample sequenced in a study of blood T cell repertoires in COVID-19. The method was immunoSEQ multiplex PCR; TCRdb's version includes in-frame clones alone and lacks a portion of them. The sample consists of fewer than 250,000 clones, around 83% of them appearing once. The material sequenced was peripheral blood. The receptors stem from a man aged 45-65 years with active or convalescent COVID-19.

CDR3 nucleotide sequence: TGTGCCAGCAGCGTAGCTGCGGGGGTGAGGACTGAAGCTTTCTTT. It yields the protein CASSVAAGVRTEAFF. This chain uses TRBV9 with TRBJ1-1, with D possibly being TRBD1 (5 bases). There are 15 residues in the CDR3. Germline loops: CDR1 SGDLS, CDR2 YYNGEE. V lost 0 bases and J 5 bases, leaving 14 bases between the germline ends. The full variable domain, with the rest looked up from reference TRBV9 and TRBJ1-1, is DSGVTQTPKHLITATGQRVTLRCSPRSGDLSVYWYQQSLDQGLQFLIQYYNGEERAKGNILERFSAQQFPDLHSELNLSSLELGDSALYFCASSVAAGVRTEAFFGQGTRLTVV.

The V and J genes are TRBV6-1 and TRBJ2-7; a weak D match, TRBD1 (5 bases). There are 15 residues in the CDR3. Germline lookup yields CDR1 MNHNS and CDR2 SASEGT. Between the trimmed V and J ends, which lost 0 bases and 3 bases, there was a span of 12 bases. DNA of the CDR3: TGTGCCAGCAGTGAAGCCCAGACAGTGGACTACGAGCAGTACTTC. This gives the protein CASSEAQTVDYEQYF.

The table lists this clone with a count of one. Other nucleotide sequences in the sample specify the same CDR3. The V gene is TRBV18, the J gene TRBJ2-5, with 9 bases fitting TRBD1. This CDR3 region has 14 residues. Germline CDR1 is KGHSH and CDR2 is LQKENI. Germline trimming cut 3 bases from V and 2 bases from J; bases unmatched to any gene: 1. The CDR3, as DNA: TGTGCCAGCTCACCCGGGACAGGGCAAGAGACCCAGTACTTC. Residues: CASSPGTGQETQYF.

The V gene is TRBV3-1 (or the pseudogene TRBV3-2), the J gene TRBJ2-5; no clear D gene. CDR3 length: 15 residues. CDR1 LGHDT and CDR2 YNNKEL come from the germline V gene (reference sequence). Trimming removed 4 bases from V and 2 bases from J, with 14 bases in between. CDR3 residues: CASSPPLEHQETQYF. The CDR3 nucleotides are TGTGCCAGCAGCCCTCCCTTGGAGCATCAAGAGACCCAGTACTTC.

J is TRBJ1-5 and V is TRBV10-1; D gene unclear. The V end was cut by 0 bases, the J end by 0 bases, with 12 bases between. Germline V lookup: CDR1 WNHNN, CDR2 SYGVQD (reference sequence). The CDR3 is 17 residues long. The CDR3 DNA follows: TGCGCCAGCAGTGAGTCGTGTAGATTCCTTAGCAATCAGCCCCAGCATTTT. It is translated as CASSESCRFLSNQPQHF.

The CDR3 DNA sequence: TGTGCCATCAGTGCTTCCTGGGGACAGCGGGGGGCCGGTACTGAGACCCAGTACTTC. Translated: CAISASWGQRGAGTETQYF. This chain uses TRBV10-3 with TRBJ2-5; 9 bases fit TRBD2. The CDR3 totals 19 residues. V gave up 4 bases and J gave up 5 bases; unmatched junction bases: 20. Germline CDR1 and CDR2: ENHRY and SYGVKD.

CDR3 DNA: TGTGCCAGCAGCTGGGACAGTTACGAGCAGTACTTC. Translated: CASSWDSYEQYF. The rearrangement joins TRBV5-6 to TRBJ2-7, with 7 nucleotides matching TRBD1. This CDR3 is 12 amino acids long. From germline, CDR1 is SGHDT and CDR2 YYEEEE. J gave up 4 bases and V 3 bases, and 1 base lay outside the gene matches.

This chain connects TRBV19 to TRBJ1-1; D gene ambiguous. V lost 1 base to trimming and J lost 2 bases, with 11 bases between them. The CDR3 consists of 15 residues. Germline V gives CDR1 LNHDA, CDR2 SQIVND (reference sequence). The CDR3 loop reads CASSIARADNTEAFF. Here the CDR3 DNA reads TGTGCCAGTAGTATAGCGCGGGCCGATAACACTGAAGCTTTCTTT. The variable domain in full, with the rest retrieved from reference TRBV19 and TRBJ1-1, is DGGITQSPKYLFRKEGQNVTLSCEQNLNHDAMYWYRQDPGQGLRLIYYSQIVNDFQKGDIAEGYSVSREKKESFPLTVTSAQKNPTAFYLCASSIARADNTEAFFGQGTRLTVV.

This clone was detected only once. The chain combines TRBV7-2 with TRBJ1-6; 8 bases map to TRBD1. J gave up 4 bases and V 4 bases, and 3 bases lay outside the gene matches. CDR1 and CDR2 (germline): SGHTA, FQGNSA. This CDR3 region has 15 residues. The DNA of the CDR3 is TGTGCCAGCAGCTCGCAGGGGGCATATAATTCACCCCTCCACTTT. Translation: CASSSQGAYNSPLHF.

The chain combines TRBV21-1 with TRBJ2-2; the table's D call, TRBD2, has no DNA check behind it. TRBV21-1 is reported as a pseudogene. This CDR3 contains 22 residues. CDR3: CASSKESSSGLAGGHLAGELFF. The DNA of the CDR3 is TGTGCCAGCAGCAAAGAAAGCAGCAGCGGACTAGCGGGGGGGCATTTGGCCGGGGAGCTGTTTTTT.

This chain joins TRBV9 and TRBJ1-2; weak D call: TRBD1 (6 bases). The CDR3 contains 18 residues. The V end lost 0 bases, the J end lost 4 bases, and 22 bases lay between the germline ends. CDR1 and CDR2 from the germline V gene are SGDLS and YYNGEE. The CDR3 is CASSVDDRTYLSTYGYTF. CDR3 bases: TGTGCCAGCAGCGTAGATGACAGGACCTACCTCAGCACCTATGGCTACACCTTC.

The chain recombines TRBV15 with TRBJ2-5; 14 nucleotides align to TRBD2. The germline V gene has CDR1 LNHNV and CDR2 YYDKDF (reference sequence). The CDR3 totals 17 residues. Trimming took 1 base from V and 7 from J; bases not matched to a gene: 8. For the CDR3, the DNA is TGTGCCACCAGCAGAGGCGGGACTAGCGGGAGTTCTGGGACCCAGTACTTC. Translating gives CATSRGGTSGSSGTQYF.

V is TRBV10-3 and J is TRBJ2-3; 12 nucleotides agree with TRBD2. This CDR3 has 16 amino acids. CDR1 and CDR2 from the germline V gene are ENHRY and SYGVKD. With V trimmed by 6 bases and J by 0 bases, 4 bases remained unmatched. The CDR3 sequence is CAIRGGTSGSTDTQYF. The CDR3 bases are TGTGCCATCAGAGGGGGGACTAGCGGGAGCACAGATACGCAGTATTTT.

The chain joins TRBV5-1 to TRBJ2-7, with D uncertain. Germline V gene data show CDR1 as SGHRS and CDR2 as YFSETQ. Trimming stripped 0 bases from V and 2 bases from J, with 12 bases between. CDR3 size: 15 residues. This chain's CDR3 is CASSLEQLKTYEQYF. The CDR3 DNA reads TGCGCCAGCAGCTTGGAACAGTTAAAGACCTACGAGCAGTACTTC.

Concerning this clone: Compared with germline, one end of the junction differs, possibly owing to a read error. Written as DNA, the CDR3 is TGTGTCAGCAGCGTATCCTCCAGGGATGGCTACACCTTC. Protein sequence: CVSSVSSRDGYTF. The chain has TRBV9 and TRBJ1-2; D perhaps matches TRBD1 (5 bases). The CDR3 has 13 residues. Germline loops: CDR1 SGDLS, CDR2 YYNGEE. The full variable domain, with the rest looked up from reference TRBV9 and TRBJ1-2, is DSGVTQTPKHLITATGQRVTLRCSPRSGDLSVYWYQQSLDQGLQFLIQYYNGEERAKGNILERFSAQQFPDLHSELNLSSLELGDSALYFCVSSVSSRDGYTFGSGTRLTVV.

The chain couples TRBV4-1 to TRBJ2-1, with D tentatively TRBD1 (5 bases). Germline V gives CDR1 MGHRA, CDR2 YSYEKL. V lost 5 bases and J 5 bases, leaving 13 bases between the germline ends. The CDR3 contains 14 residues. The CDR3 spells CASSSQRQHNEQFF. CDR3 in DNA: TGCGCCAGCAGCTCTCAGCGACAGCACAATGAGCAGTTCTTC.

V is TRBV6-5 and J is TRBJ2-3, with TRBD2 matching 8 bases. V lost 6 bases and J lost 3; bases outside the gene matches: 5. This CDR3 has 14 residues. Germline V gene sequence: CDR1 MNHEY, CDR2 SVGAGI. Here the CDR3 DNA reads TGTGCCAGCAGCCCGGGACTAGTAACAGATACGCAGTATTTT. Translating it yields CASSPGLVTDTQYF.

This chain joins TRBV5-1 and TRBJ2-3; the match to TRBD1 covers 7 bases. With 0 bases clipped from V and 4 bases from J, the junction kept 2 bases outside the gene matches. Germline loops: CDR1 SGHRS, CDR2 YFSETQ. The CDR3 has 14 residues. The CDR3 is CASSLDRGADTQYF. CDR3 bases: TGCGCCAGCAGCTTGGACAGGGGCGCAGATACGCAGTATTTT. The full variable domain, rest sourced from reference TRBV5-1 and TRBJ2-3, is KAGVTQTPRYLIKTRGQQVTLSCSPISGHRSVSWYQQTPGQGLQFLFEYFSETQRNKGNFPGRFSGRQFSNSRSEMNVSTLELGDSALYLCASSLDRGADTQYFGPGTRLTVL.

V and J are TRBV6-5 and TRBJ2-1, with TRBD2 matching 11 bases. Germline values: CDR1 MNHEY, CDR2 SVGAGI. This CDR3 is built from 15 residues. The V gene end was trimmed by 4 bases and the J gene end by 9 bases; junction bases not matched to a gene: 8. The CDR3 spells CASSFLTSGTGEQFF. Written as DNA, the CDR3 is TGTGCCAGCAGTTTCTTGACTAGCGGGACTGGTGAGCAGTTCTTC.